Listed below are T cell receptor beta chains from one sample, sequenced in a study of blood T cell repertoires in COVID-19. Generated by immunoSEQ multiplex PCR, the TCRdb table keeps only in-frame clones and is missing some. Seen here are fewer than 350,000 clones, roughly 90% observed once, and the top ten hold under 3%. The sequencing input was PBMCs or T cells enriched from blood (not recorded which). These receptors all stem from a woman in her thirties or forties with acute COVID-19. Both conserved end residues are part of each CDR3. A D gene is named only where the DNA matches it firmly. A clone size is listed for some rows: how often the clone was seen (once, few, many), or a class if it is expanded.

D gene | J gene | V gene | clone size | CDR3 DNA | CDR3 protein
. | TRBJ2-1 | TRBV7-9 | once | TGTGCCAGCAGCTTCCCCAGCGGCAAGCAGTTCTTC | CASSFPSGKQFF
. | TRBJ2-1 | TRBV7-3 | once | TGTGCCAGCAGCTCCACTGGCGGTTCCTACAATGAGCAGTTCTTC | CASSSTGGSYNEQFF
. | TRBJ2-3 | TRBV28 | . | TGTGCCAGCAGTTTAAGACCGGGACTCATACCAGATACGCAGTATTTT | CASSLRPGLIPDTQYF
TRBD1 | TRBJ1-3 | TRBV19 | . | TGTGCCAGTACCAGACAGGGCATGGACACCATATATTTT | CASTRQGMDTIYF
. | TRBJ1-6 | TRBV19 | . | TGTGCCAGTAGTATCTCCGGGGGGAGTTCACCCCTCCACTTT | CASSISGGSSPLHF
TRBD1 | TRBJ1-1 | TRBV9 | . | TGTGCCAGCAGCGCCGGACAGGGAGGTTTTCGGGACACTGAAGCTTTCTTT | CASSAGQGGFRDTEAFF
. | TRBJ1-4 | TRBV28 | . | TGTGCCAGCAGTTTATTGGCAGGGTCGGGAGAAAAACTATTTTTT | CASSLLAGSGEKLFF
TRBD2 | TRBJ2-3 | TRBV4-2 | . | TGTGCCAGCAGCCAGGCCGGGGTGGCTAGCGGGGCCACAGATACGCAGTATTTT | CASSQAGVASGATDTQYF
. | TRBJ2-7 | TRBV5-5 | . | TGTGCCAGCAGCACGTTGGACAGTACCTACGAGCAGTACTTC | CASSTLDSTYEQYF
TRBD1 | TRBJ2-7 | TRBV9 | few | TGTGCCAGCAGCCAGACAGGGGTCGGCGAGCAGTACTTC | CASSQTGVGEQYF
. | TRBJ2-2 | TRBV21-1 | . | TGTGCCACCTCCGGGACTAGCGGGGGACCGAACACCGGGGAGCTGTTTTTT | CATSGTSGGPNTGELFF
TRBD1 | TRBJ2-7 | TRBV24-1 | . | TGTGCCACCAGTGAGAACTCGGACAGGGACAACGAGCAGTACTTC | CATSENSDRDNEQYF
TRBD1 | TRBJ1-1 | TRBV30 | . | TGTGCCTGGAGTTTAGGGGACAGACTGAACACTGAAGCTTTCTTT | CAWSLGDRLNTEAFF
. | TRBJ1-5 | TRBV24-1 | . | TGTGCCACCAGTGATGGGGCCCAGCCCCAGCATTTT | CATSDGAQPQHF